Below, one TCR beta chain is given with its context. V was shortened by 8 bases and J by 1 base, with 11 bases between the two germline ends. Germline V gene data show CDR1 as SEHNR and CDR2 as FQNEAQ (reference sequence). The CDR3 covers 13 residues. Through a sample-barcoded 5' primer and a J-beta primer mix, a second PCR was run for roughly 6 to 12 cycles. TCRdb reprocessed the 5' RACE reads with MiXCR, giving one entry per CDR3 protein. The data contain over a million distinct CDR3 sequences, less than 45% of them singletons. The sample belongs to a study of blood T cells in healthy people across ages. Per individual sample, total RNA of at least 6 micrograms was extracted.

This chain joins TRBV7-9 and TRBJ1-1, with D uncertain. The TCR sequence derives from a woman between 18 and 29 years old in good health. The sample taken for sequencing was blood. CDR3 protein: CASEKLGNTEAFF. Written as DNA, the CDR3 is TGTGCCAGCGAGAAGTTGGGGAACACTGAAGCTTTCTTT. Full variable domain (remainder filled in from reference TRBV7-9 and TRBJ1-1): DTGVSQNPRHKITKRGQNVTFRCDPISEHNRLYWYRQTLGQGPEFLTYFQNEAQLEKSRLLSDRFSAERPKGSFSTLEIQRTEQGDSAMYLCASEKLGNTEAFFGQGTRLTVV.